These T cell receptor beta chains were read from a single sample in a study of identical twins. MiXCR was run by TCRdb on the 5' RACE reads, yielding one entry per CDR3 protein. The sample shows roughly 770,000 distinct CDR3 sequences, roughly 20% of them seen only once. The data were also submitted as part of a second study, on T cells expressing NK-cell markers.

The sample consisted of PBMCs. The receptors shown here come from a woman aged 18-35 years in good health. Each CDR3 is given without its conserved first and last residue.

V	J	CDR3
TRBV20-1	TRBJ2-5	SARDPNMGLKETQY
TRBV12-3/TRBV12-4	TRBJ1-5	ASSVRQGGSNQPQH
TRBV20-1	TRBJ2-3	SARDWLAGSTDTQY
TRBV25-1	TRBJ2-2	ASSDLEGHTGELF
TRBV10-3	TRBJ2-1	AISGQSNEQF
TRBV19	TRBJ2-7	ASSETSSTYEQY
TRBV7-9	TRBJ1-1	ASSLRTGRNTEAF
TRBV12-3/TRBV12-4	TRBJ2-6	ASMKAGANVLT
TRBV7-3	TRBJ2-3	ASSFSTGSDTQY
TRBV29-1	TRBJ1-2	SVEVQIYGYT